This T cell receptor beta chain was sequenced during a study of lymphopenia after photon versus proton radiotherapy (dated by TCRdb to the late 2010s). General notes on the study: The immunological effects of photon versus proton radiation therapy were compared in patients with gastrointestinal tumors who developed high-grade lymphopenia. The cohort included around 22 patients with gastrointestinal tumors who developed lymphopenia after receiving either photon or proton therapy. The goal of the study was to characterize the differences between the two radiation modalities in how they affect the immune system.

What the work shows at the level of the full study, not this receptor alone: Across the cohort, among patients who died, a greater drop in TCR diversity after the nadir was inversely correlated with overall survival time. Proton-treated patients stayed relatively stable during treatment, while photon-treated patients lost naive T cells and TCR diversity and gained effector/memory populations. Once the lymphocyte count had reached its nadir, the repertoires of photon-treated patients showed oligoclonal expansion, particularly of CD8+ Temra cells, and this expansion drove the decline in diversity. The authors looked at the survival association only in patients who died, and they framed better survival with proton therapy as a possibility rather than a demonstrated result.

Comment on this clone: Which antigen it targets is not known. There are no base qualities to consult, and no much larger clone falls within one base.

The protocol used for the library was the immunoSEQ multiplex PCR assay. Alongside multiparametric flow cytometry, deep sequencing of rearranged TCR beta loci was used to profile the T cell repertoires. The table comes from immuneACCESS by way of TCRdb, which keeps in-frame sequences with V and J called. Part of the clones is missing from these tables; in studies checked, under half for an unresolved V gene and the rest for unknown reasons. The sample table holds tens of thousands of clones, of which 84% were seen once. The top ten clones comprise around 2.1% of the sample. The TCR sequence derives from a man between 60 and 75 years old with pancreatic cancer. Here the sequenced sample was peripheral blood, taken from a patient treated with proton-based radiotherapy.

The nucleotides are TGTGCCAGCAGCTTCCACGGGTACGGCTACACCTTC. This yields the protein CASSFHGYGYTF. The chain uses TRBV5-4 and TRBJ1-2, with the D gene call left open. V lost 2 bases and J lost 8 bases; the stretch between them is 10 bases long. The germline V gene encodes CDR1 SGHNT and CDR2 YYREEE (reference sequence). The CDR3 runs 12 amino acids, cysteine and phenylalanine included. Only CDR3 DNA is held: 36 bases, read in frame from base 1.